This T cell receptor beta chain comes out of a study of blood T cell repertoires in COVID-19. The CDR3 runs 13 residues. V dropped 10 bases and J dropped 5; count of bases not matched to a gene: 6. Per the germline V gene, CDR1 is LNHDA and CDR2 is SQIVND (reference sequence). The repertoire was sequenced with immunoSEQ multiplex PCR; TCRdb's copy has only in-frame clones and lacks some. The table has roughly 230,000 clones, approximately 83% seen once. V is TRBV19 and J is TRBJ1-4, with TRBD1 identical over 8 bases. The sequence was obtained from a man aged 50 to 59 with active or convalescent COVID-19. The specimen sequenced was peripheral blood. The CDR3 nucleotides read TGTGCCACCTCCTGGACAGGGAATGAAAAACTGTTTTTT. This translates into CATSWTGNEKLFF.